The 8 T cell receptor beta chains below were found in one sample sequenced in a study of graft-versus-host responses after intestinal transplantation. Repertoires were generated with immunoSEQ multiplex PCR, while TCRdb's copy carries only in-frame clones and drops some. The table records tens of thousands of clones, less than 95% of them present only once. Specimen: PBMCs, collected 156 days after intestinal transplant. Receptors were obtained from a human patient who received an intestinal transplant, so some T cells may come from the graft donor.

The genes are TRBV9 and TRBJ1-5; the D is unclear. In germline, CDR1 is SGDLS, CDR2 YYNGEE. The CDR3 contains 15 residues. Trimming shortened V by 2 bases and J by 0 bases, and 9 bases separated the two germline ends. Here the CDR3 reads CASSVGVNSNQPQHF. The CDR3 DNA is TGTGCCAGCAGCGTCGGGGTGAATAGCAATCAGCCCCAGCATTTT. The full variable domain, its missing parts supplied by reference TRBV9 and TRBJ1-5, is DSGVTQTPKHLITATGQRVTLRCSPRSGDLSVYWYQQSLDQGLQFLIQYYNGEERAKGNILERFSAQQFPDLHSELNLSSLELGDSALYFCASSVGVNSNQPQHFGDGTRLSIL.

The chain recombines TRBV4-1 with TRBJ1-4; D is unresolved. The germline gives CDR1 MGHRA, CDR2 YSYEKL. Trimming took off 4 bases at V and 2 bases at J, with 17 bases between the two ends. The length of the CDR3 is 17 residues. The CDR3, as DNA: TGCGCCAGCAGCCTCCCACCTCAGTCGGGGACTAATGAAAAACTGTTTTTT. Protein product: CASSLPPQSGTNEKLFF.

The V gene is TRBV6-4, the J gene TRBJ2-7; the D gene is possibly TRBD1 (6 bases). The DNA end favors TRBJ2-1, so the J call may be wrong. CDR3 length: 16 amino acids. CDR1 is MRHNA, CDR2 SNTAGT, per germline. The CDR3 DNA reads as TGTGCCAGCAGTGACTCAGGGGGTGGAGGTGGGGATGAGCAGTTCTTC. Amino acid sequence: CASSDSGGGGGDEQFF.

The V and J genes are TRBV2 and TRBJ1-1; D not resolved. The CDR3 sequence is 16 residues long. Trimming pared 5 bases from V and 4 bases from J, leaving 20 bases between. Germline CDR1 SNHLY, CDR2 FYNNEI. The CDR3 sequence: CASSLDRGSPLTEAFF. DNA for the CDR3: TGTGCCAGCAGTTTGGACCGAGGGTCCCCCCTCACTGAAGCTTTCTTT.

The chain has TRBV6-1 and TRBJ2-7; D is possibly TRBD2 (5 bases). This CDR3 contains 14 residues. Trimming left V 6 bases short and J 0 bases short, with 12 bases between. Germline-derived CDR1 and CDR2 are MNHNS and SASEGT. In DNA, the CDR3 is TGTGCCAGCAGGAATATCGGGGACTCCTACGAGCAGTACTTC. Translated, it gives CASRNIGDSYEQYF.

J is TRBJ1-2 and V is TRBV18, with a tentative D call TRBD1 (5 bases). Germline CDR1 and CDR2: KGHSH and LQKENI. The CDR3 length is 16 residues. Deletions cut 2 bases from V and 3 bases from J, with 16 bases between. Here the CDR3 reads CASSPFQGSDYYGYTF. CDR3 nucleotide sequence: TGTGCCAGCTCACCATTTCAGGGCTCGGACTACTATGGCTACACCTTC.

The chain recombines TRBV27 with TRBJ2-7, with a weak D call TRBD2 (6 bases). Per the germline V gene, CDR1 is MNHEY and CDR2 is SMNVEV (reference sequence). This CDR3 contains 15 residues. V was shortened by 6 bases and J by 5 bases, with 20 bases between the two germline ends. In nucleotides, the CDR3 is TGTGCCAGCAGACCCCGTGACGACGGGGGTCACGAGCAGTACTTC. Its protein product is CASRPRDDGGHEQYF.

The chain couples TRBV7-2 to TRBJ1-2; 9 positions match TRBD1. Germline values: CDR1 SGHTA, CDR2 FQGNSA. The CDR3 length is 15 residues. J gave up 7 bases and V 5 bases, and 11 bases lay outside the gene matches. The CDR3 loop reads CASSIGTGREVGYTF. CDR3 in DNA: TGTGCCAGCAGCATCGGGACAGGGAGGGAGGTTGGCTACACCTTC.